The T cell receptor beta chain under discussion was sequenced for a study of cytomegalovirus exposure and HLA in healthy donors. Concerning this clone: What it binds is unknown.

PCR amplification relied on 60 Vbeta primers (plus 13 Jbeta primers). In the original workflow: It was a later analysis that counted about 80 million unique TCR beta chains, of which 8.5 million to 12 million were shared. The repertoire was sequenced with immunoSEQ multiplex PCR; TCRdb's copy has only in-frame clones and lacks some. V and J calls and clone size are given by that table; D and trimming were obtained from the DNA. Found here are tens of thousands of clones, about four fifths of them singletons; the top ten hold 3.5% to 4%. Germline CDR1 is LGHNA and CDR2 is YNFKEQ. The CDR3 length is 16 residues. V lost 3 bases to trimming and J lost 0 bases, with 11 bases between them. Regarding the study as a whole: Specific recognition of CMV antigens was confirmed in vitro for three chains (all CMV-associated). The study listed approximately 160 cytomegalovirus-associated TCR beta chains.

Sequenced: PBMCs. V gene TRBV4-2 combines with J gene TRBJ1-4; D might be TRBD1 (6 bases). This receptor was taken from a woman aged 35 to 49 in good health and CMV-seronegative. The CDR3: CASSQGQGSTNEKLFF. The CDR3 region has the DNA TGTGCCAGCAGCCAGGGCCAGGGGTCAACTAATGAAAAACTGTTTTTT.